This T cell receptor (beta chain) emerged from a study of T cells in Graves' hyperthyroidism and ophthalmopathy. The study, taken as a whole, reports: Peripheral blood also featured most of the thyroid clonotypes expanded above 0.001. Before onset, by a median of around six months, the model predicted ophthalmopathy.

Researchers amplified the TCR beta CDR3 regions from RNA transcripts. TCR CDR3 underwent first-round RT-PCR with the HTBI primer set. MiXCR was run by TCRdb on the multiplex PCR reads, yielding one entry per CDR3 protein. The table shows about half a million distinct CDR3 sequences, with around 21% occurring only once. A remark on this clonotype: Antigen: not known. Compared with germline, one end of the junction differs, possibly owing to a read error.

The hyperthyroidism patients had all been newly diagnosed, and their disease duration was under 2 months. Their ages ranged from 18 to 65 years. Uncontrolled infection, other autoimmune disease, pregnancy or lactation disqualified patients from enrolment. Germline lookup yields CDR1 MNHNS and CDR2 SASEGT. This CDR3 comprises 13 residues. The gene calls are TRBV6-1 and TRBJ1-2; D is unclear. The sequenced sample was blood. The sequence was collected from a young man with Graves' hyperthyroidism. CDR3 sequence (DNA): TGTGCCAGTAGTGATGGTGGGCAGTTTGGCTACACCTTC. Protein product: CASSDGGQFGYTF.